The rows below give T cell receptor beta chains drawn from one sample of a study of T cell changes during pregnancy in multiple sclerosis. Assay: immunoSEQ multiplex PCR; the TCRdb copy retains only in-frame clones and omits some. The top ten clones hold under 6% of a sample with approximately 30,000 clones, roughly 90% of them seen once. The sequencing here drew on CD8+ T cells from peripheral blood mononuclear cells, taken after pregnancy. The receptors derive from a female donor with multiple sclerosis, enrolled in a pregnancy study. Both conserved end residues are part of each CDR3. A D gene is named only where the DNA matches it firmly. The size entry is marked missing in some rows and otherwise reads once, few, many or a size class.

v_call,clone_size,j_call,d_call,cdr3_nt,cdr3_aa
TRBV20-1,-,TRBJ2-5,-,TGCAGTGCTAGAGCAGGGACCCAGTACTTC,CSARAGTQYF
TRBV11-2,-,TRBJ1-1,-,TGTGCCAGCAGCTTAGATCAACGGGGATGGAACACTGAAGCTTTCTTT,CASSLDQRGWNTEAFF
TRBV4-1,-,TRBJ2-6,TRBD1,TGCGCCAGCAGCCAAGAAGCGGACAGCGGGACAGGGGCGCCTGGGGCCAACGTCCTGACTTTC,CASSQEADSGTGAPGANVLTF
TRBV21-1,-,TRBJ2-7,-,TGTGCCAGCAGCAAAAAGGGAGCACAAACGCGAAACGAGCAGTACTTC,CASSKKGAQTRNEQYF
TRBV5-4,-,TRBJ1-2,-,TGTGCCAGCAGCCGGGGAGGGGTAAAGGGCTATGGCTACACCTTC,CASSRGGVKGYGYTF
TRBV9,-,TRBJ1-3,-,TGTGCCAGCAGCGTAGTAACAGGCTCCTCTCTGGGAACCATATATTTT,CASSVVTGSSLGTIYF
TRBV27,few,TRBJ2-3,-,TGTGCCAGCAGTTCGCTAGCAGGCACGCAGTATTTT,CASSSLAGTQYF
TRBV9,-,TRBJ2-3,-,TGTGCCAGCAGCCAAGGAGGAGATCGTGATACGCAGTATTTT,CASSQGGDRDTQYF
TRBV4-1,few,TRBJ1-2,-,TGTGCCAGCAGCCAAACGCCGAGACAGAGTTATGGCTACACCTTC,CASSQTPRQSYGYTF
TRBV4-2,medium-sized,TRBJ2-5,TRBD1,TGTGCCAGCAGCCAAGAGGGACAGGGGACCCAAGAGACCCAGTACTTC,CASSQEGQGTQETQYF
TRBV11-2,once,TRBJ1-1,-,TGTGCCAGCACCCCCTCAGACAGGCCCCCCGAAGCTTTCTTT,CASTPSDRPPEAFF
TRBV27,few,TRBJ1-5,-,TGTGCCAGCAGTTTAGCGCGCAATCAGCCCCAGCATTTT,CASSLARNQPQHF
TRBV9,-,TRBJ2-2,TRBD1,TGTGCCAGCAGCGGCAGGGGGCTGCCCGGGGAGCTGTTTTTT,CASSGRGLPGELFF
TRBV27,few,TRBJ1-2,TRBD1,TGTGCCAGCAGTTTAGGGACAGGGGATGGCTACACCTTC,CASSLGTGDGYTF
TRBV10-3,-,TRBJ2-7,TRBD2,TGTGCCATCAGTGAGGCCCTAGCGGGGGGCCCTAACGAGCAGTACTTC,CAISEALAGGPNEQYF
TRBV6-6,-,TRBJ2-1,-,TGTGCCAGCAGTTACTCCCGGGGTGAGCAGTTCTTC,CASSYSRGEQFF
TRBV29-1,-,TRBJ1-2,-,TGCAGCGTTGGAGCGTATTATGGCTACACCTTC,CSVGAYYGYTF
TRBV4-3,-,TRBJ1-1,-,TGCGCCAGCAGCCAAGATCTGGAGGGACTCAACACTGAAGCTTTCTTT,CASSQDLEGLNTEAFF
TRBV9,-,TRBJ2-1,TRBD1,TGTGCCAGCAGCGTAGAGCCGAGGGACAGGGGTAAGAATGAGCAGTTCTTC,CASSVEPRDRGKNEQFF
TRBV5-6,-,TRBJ2-4,TRBD1,TGTGCCAGCACTTCGTCAAGGGGACAGGGATTCACGGCCAAAAACATTCAGTACTTC,CASTSSRGQGFTAKNIQYF
TRBV7-2,-,TRBJ2-3,-,TGTGCCAGCAGCGGGACACCCGATACGCAGTATTTT,CASSGTPDTQYF
TRBV7-8,-,TRBJ1-1,-,TGTGCCAGCAGCCTAGACAGAGGGGGGGGTGGCACTGAAGCTTTCTTT,CASSLDRGGGGTEAFF
TRBV4-1,-,TRBJ1-4,TRBD1,TGCGCCAGCAGCCAAGCGGGGACAGGGGGAACGGAACTGTTTTTT,CASSQAGTGGTELFF
TRBV5-1,-,TRBJ1-2,-,TGCGCCAGCAGCCCTACCCCACAGGAAAACTATGGCTACACCTTC,CASSPTPQENYGYTF
TRBV21-1,-,TRBJ1-2,-,TGTGCCAGCAGCAAATCGACAGGGTGGGACTACACCTTC,CASSKSTGWDYTF
TRBV9,-,TRBJ2-3,-,TGTGCCAGCAGCGTTGGAACAGGGTGGGGAGATACGCAGTATTTT,CASSVGTGWGDTQYF
TRBV14,-,TRBJ1-6,-,TGTGCCAGCAGCCTGGATGAGGCTGGACTCCCTAATTCACCCCTCCACTTT,CASSLDEAGLPNSPLHF
TRBV9,-,TRBJ2-1,TRBD2,TGTGCCAGCAGCCCCCGACTAGCGGGGGGGCTTCCCAATGAGCAGTTCTTC,CASSPRLAGGLPNEQFF
TRBV13,-,TRBJ1-3,-,TGTGCCAGCAGCTTAGGGACCTACAGGGCATCCCCTGGAAACACCATATATTTT,CASSLGTYRASPGNTIYF
TRBV5-4,-,TRBJ1-2,TRBD1,TGTGCCAGCAGCTTCTCGGGACAGGGGGCGTCGTATGGCTACACCTTC,CASSFSGQGASYGYTF
TRBV27,once,TRBJ2-5,-,TGTGCCAGCAGTTTATACCAGACGGGAGAGACCCAGTACTTC,CASSLYQTGETQYF
TRBV5-5,-,TRBJ2-7,TRBD2,TGTGCCAGCTCTCGGGGGGATTCACCCTACGAGCAGTACTTC,CASSRGDSPYEQYF
TRBV6-1,-,TRBJ1-2,TRBD1,TGTGCCAGCAGAGCTAGGACAGGGACTGGCTATGGCTACACCTTC,CASRARTGTGYGYTF
TRBV11-2,-,TRBJ2-1,-,TGTGCCAGCAGCTTAGATGGGCCCAGCTCCTACAATGAGCAGTTCTTC,CASSLDGPSSYNEQFF
TRBV10-3,many,TRBJ1-5,TRBD1,TGTGCCATCGGGACAGGGGATAGCAATCAGCCCCAGCATTTT,CAIGTGDSNQPQHF